This T cell receptor beta chain was found in a study of blood T cells in healthy people across ages. V trimming: 10 bases; J trimming: 2 bases; junction bases outside the gene matches: 13. Per germline, CDR1 MNHEY and CDR2 SMNVEV (reference sequence). CDR3 length: 16 amino acids. Primers used in a second PCR of about 6 to 11 cycles were a sample-barcoded 5' primer and a J-beta primer mix. Per sample, CDR3-containing paired-end reads numbered at least 2.5 million. TCRdb reprocessed the 5' RACE reads via MiXCR and lists one record per CDR3 protein. The sample has around 800,000 distinct CDR3 sequences, roughly 24% seen once. The same data also went into a second study, on T cells of mothers and their children. From that study: Relative to unrelated pairs, biologically related mother-child dyads exhibited marginally greater, non-significant overlap.

The specimen sequenced was blood. This chain connects TRBV27 to TRBJ1-2; 10 positions agree with TRBD1. This clonotype originated in a boy between 5 and 17 years old in good health. CDR3 in DNA: TGTGCCACCCTTTCGGACAGGGGGGATAGAAACTATGGCTACACCTTC. This encodes CATLSDRGDRNYGYTF.